One and the same sample provided the 25 T cell receptor beta chains below, sequenced in a study of vaccination and CD4 T cells after COVID-19. The Oncomine TCR Beta short-read assay was applied to DNA of cultured CD4+ T cells. TCRdb processed the PCR reads anew with MiXCR; each CDR3 protein has one entry. The table lists approximately 13,000 distinct CDR3 sequences, around 60% of them singletons. Their antigens remain unidentified. Treatment: roughly 10-day PBMC culture with coronavirus spike peptide pools or control peptides (ViraFEST assay). Material for sequencing was CD4+ T cells from blood, cultured in vitro. These TCRs come from a human donor who had recovered from COVID-19.

Worth noting for this clonotype: Compared with germline, one end of the junction differs, possibly owing to a read error. The chain is built from TRBV30 and TRBJ2-7; the D gene is possibly TRBD1 (5 bases). CDR1 is GTSNPN, CDR2 SVGIG, per germline (reference sequence). This CDR3 spans 13 amino acids. The CDR3 here is CAWSNSRSRLRDF. CDR3 nucleotide sequence: TGTGCCTGGAGTAATAGCCGTTCCCGTCTCAGGGACTTC. The full variable domain, completed using reference TRBV30 and TRBJ2-7, is SQTIHQWPATLVQPVGSPLSLECTVEGTSNPNLYWYRQAAGRGLQLLFYSVGIGQISSEVPQNLSASRPQDRQFILSSKKLLLSDSGFYLCAWSNSRSRLRDFGPGTRLTVT.

This chain joins TRBV6-1 and TRBJ1-1; no definite D call. With 6 bases removed from V and 6 bases from J, the gap between germline ends came to 17 bases. This CDR3 contains 14 residues. Germline V gene data show CDR1 as MNHNS and CDR2 as SASEGT. The CDR3 bases are TGTGCCAGCAGCAGCGGGAGATATAACGCTGAAGCTTTCTTT. Its translation is CASSSGRYNAEAFF.

The rearrangement joins TRBV6-1 to TRBJ1-1, with D uncertain. Trimming took off 6 bases at V and 6 bases at J, with 14 bases between the two ends. Germline CDR1 and CDR2: MNHNS and SASEGT. The CDR3 has 13 amino acids. DNA of the CDR3: TGTGCCAGCAGGCTGGACTCGGGCGCTGAAGCTTTCTTT. It yields the protein CASRLDSGAEAFF.

The rearrangement joins TRBV20-1 to TRBJ1-6; D perhaps matches TRBD1 (6 bases). The V and J ends lost 6 bases and 6 bases respectively, with 15 bases between them. The germline gives CDR1 DFQATT, CDR2 SNEGSKA (reference sequence). The CDR3 extends over 14 amino acids. This CDR3 is CSALNLQGNSPLHF. The CDR3 DNA reads as TGCAGTGCCCTGAACTTACAGGGTAATTCACCCCTCCACTTT.

The sample holds a few counts of this clonotype. The chain employs TRBV7-9 and TRBJ2-2; no clear D. CDR1 SEHNR and CDR2 FQNEAQ come from the germline V gene (reference sequence). Between the trimmed V and J ends, which lost 3 bases and 8 bases, there was a span of 10 bases. The CDR3 runs 13 residues. The CDR3 DNA sequence: TGTGCCAGCAGCTTCGTCCCCACTGGGGAGCTGTTTTTT. Its translation: CASSFVPTGELFF. The full variable domain, with the rest looked up from reference TRBV7-9 and TRBJ2-2, is DTGVSQNPRHKITKRGQNVTFRCDPISEHNRLYWYRQTLGQGPEFLTYFQNEAQLEKSRLLSDRFSAERPKGSFSTLEIQRTEQGDSAMYLCASSFVPTGELFFGEGSRLTVL.

The gene calls are TRBV30 and TRBJ1-2, with D hard to call. Per germline, CDR1 GTSNPN and CDR2 SVGIG (reference sequence). The length of the CDR3 is 13 residues. V shed 2 bases and J shed 5 bases, with 12 bases lying between them. The CDR3 sequence is CAWSQARTYGYTF. The CDR3 region has the DNA TGTGCCTGGAGTCAGGCCCGGACTTATGGCTACACCTTC.

The rearrangement links TRBV12-3 or TRBV12-4 to TRBJ2-7; TRBD1 or TRBD2 may be the D gene (5 bases each). V dropped 8 bases and J dropped 8 bases, with 13 bases sitting between them. The CDR3 is 11 residues long. The CDR3 loop is CASSIGAKQYF. The CDR3 DNA sequence: TGTGCCAGCTCGATCGGGGCGAAGCAGTACTTC.

The chain links TRBV7-2 to TRBJ2-5; 9 nucleotides match TRBD2. Germline loops: CDR1 SGHTA, CDR2 FQGNSA. The CDR3 loop spans 17 amino acids. The junction had 11 bases not matched to a gene; V was cut back by 1 base and J by 5 bases. This CDR3 is CASSLVKASGMRETQYF. CDR3 bases: TGTGCCAGCAGCTTAGTTAAGGCTAGCGGGATGCGGGAGACCCAGTACTTC.

There are a few counts of this clonotype. This chain uses TRBV4-2 with TRBJ1-3; 8 positions agree with TRBD1. This CDR3 is built from 14 residues. V dropped 1 base and J dropped 8; count of bases not matched to a gene: 4. Germline assignment: CDR1 LGHNA and CDR2 YNFKEQ. The CDR3 is CASSQAGQADTIYF. The DNA for the CDR3 is TGTGCCAGCAGCCAAGCGGGACAGGCAGACACCATATATTTT.

This clonotype was seen a few times. V gene TRBV4-2 combines with J gene TRBJ1-2; D not certain. CDR3 size: 13 residues. Germline lookup yields CDR1 LGHNA and CDR2 YNFKEQ. The V and J ends lost 0 bases and 8 bases respectively, with 10 bases between them. The CDR3 is CASSQDVRRGYTF. CDR3 sequence (DNA): TGTGCCAGCAGCCAAGATGTCAGGCGAGGCTACACCTTC.

This clonotype came up a few times. The chain joins TRBV7-2 to TRBJ2-2, with D unclear. Germline lookup yields CDR1 SGHTA and CDR2 FQGNSA. The CDR3 runs 14 residues. The V end was cut by 4 bases, the J end by 1 base, with 7 bases between. In nucleotides, the CDR3 is TGTGCCAGCAGCTCGAGGAGGAACACCGGGGAGCTGTTTTTT. The encoded protein is CASSSRRNTGELFF.

The V and J genes are TRBV19 and TRBJ1-1; D is undetermined. The germline V gene encodes CDR1 LNHDA and CDR2 SQIVND (reference sequence). V lost 5 bases to trimming and J lost 10 bases, with 20 bases between them. This CDR3 is built from 14 residues. The CDR3 spells CASSPSNRGATAFF. DNA of the CDR3: TGTGCCAGTAGTCCCTCAAACCGAGGCGCCACAGCTTTCTTT.

In its sample, this clonotype was seen a few times. V is TRBV7-2 and J is TRBJ1-5; no clear D gene. Trimming left V 0 bases short and J 7 bases short, with 4 bases between. The CDR3 contains 12 residues. Germline values: CDR1 SGHTA, CDR2 FQGNSA. This CDR3 is CASSLAGQPQHF. CDR3 DNA sequence: TGTGCCAGCAGCTTAGCAGGACAGCCCCAGCATTTT.

This clonotype showed up just once. The V and J genes are TRBV28 and TRBJ1-1; D ambiguous. CDR1 MDHEN and CDR2 SYDVKM come from the germline V gene. The CDR3 is made up of 16 amino acids. Trimming cost V 4 bases and J 0 bases, with 15 bases left between them. The CDR3 protein is CASSSKVGRLNTEAFF. The CDR3 nucleotides are TGTGCCAGCAGTTCGAAGGTCGGACGATTGAACACTGAAGCTTTCTTT.

The rearrangement uses TRBV7-2 and TRBJ2-7; D is unclear. V was pared by 2 bases and J by 3 bases, with 20 bases between. This CDR3 comprises 17 residues. Germline V lookup: CDR1 SGHTA, CDR2 FQGNSA. The CDR3 DNA reads TGTGCCAGCAGCTTAAAGAGTGCCAGCATATCTTACTACGAGCAGTACTTC. Residues: CASSLKSASISYYEQYF.

This chain connects TRBV6-1 to TRBJ2-7, with D perhaps being TRBD1 or TRBD2 (5 bases each). Per germline, CDR1 MNHNS and CDR2 SASEGT. The V end was cut by 8 bases, the J end by 2 bases, with 19 bases between. The CDR3 covers 15 residues. CDR3 DNA sequence: TGTGCCAGCCGGACTGGGGGACCACCCCCCTACGAGCAGTACTTC. It yields the protein CASRTGGPPPYEQYF.

This CDR3 is CASSYPLGDRRSEAFF. The CDR3 DNA follows: TGTGCCAGCAGTTACCCCCTCGGGGACAGGCGTTCTGAAGCTTTCTTT. The chain joins TRBV6-5 to TRBJ1-1; 8 bases line up with TRBD1. Germline trimming cut 2 bases from V and 6 bases from J; bases unmatched to any gene: 11. CDR1 and CDR2 (germline): MNHEY, SVGAGI. This CDR3 contains 16 residues.

This clonotype was counted between two and nine times. The chain is built from TRBV6-5 and TRBJ2-2, with no clear D. The CDR3 has 14 residues. The germline CDR1 and CDR2 sequences are MNHEY and SVGAGI. V was pared by 0 bases and J by 3 bases, with 5 bases between. CDR3 loop: CASSYSRHTGELFF. The CDR3 coding sequence is TGTGCCAGCAGTTACTCACGGCACACCGGGGAGCTGTTTTTT.

The chain is built from TRBV6-5 and TRBJ1-4; D call uncertain. The CDR3 loop spans 15 amino acids. In germline, CDR1 is MNHEY, CDR2 SVGAGI. Trimming left V 0 bases short and J 10 bases short, with 15 bases between. The CDR3 protein is CASSYSDTLSGKLFF. The DNA for the CDR3 is TGTGCCAGCAGTTACTCCGACACATTATCGGGAAAACTGTTTTTT.

This clonotype was counted between two and nine times. The J gene is TRBJ2-2, the V gene TRBV19; D possibly corresponds to TRBD2 (6 bases). Trimming removed 11 bases at V and 5 bases at J, with 21 bases between. The CDR3 has 15 amino acids. The V gene's germline CDR1 is LNHDA and CDR2 SQIVND (reference sequence). In DNA form, the CDR3 reads TGTGCCTCAAAGGGGACGGGAGACTGGACCGGGGAGCTGTTTTTT. It encodes CASKGTGDWTGELFF. Full variable domain (remainder filled in from reference TRBV19 and TRBJ2-2): DGGITQSPKYLFRKEGQNVTLSCEQNLNHDAMYWYRQDPGQGLRLIYYSQIVNDFQKGDIAEGYSVSREKKESFPLTVTSAQKNPTAFYLCASKGTGDWTGELFFGEGSRLTVL.

This clonotype has just a few counts. This chain joins TRBV28 and TRBJ1-5; D unclear. CDR3 length equals 13 residues. Between the trimmed V and J ends, which lost 4 bases and 6 bases, there was a span of 10 bases. Germline CDR1 MDHEN, CDR2 SYDVKM. DNA of the CDR3: TGTGCCAGCAGTTATCCGGACCGTCAGCCCCAGCATTTT. Amino acids: CASSYPDRQPQHF.

This clonotype was detected a few times. The V and J genes are TRBV10-1 and TRBJ2-1; TRBD2 aligns across 7 bases. V trimming: 0 bases; J trimming: 3 bases; junction bases outside the gene matches: 5. The CDR3 has 16 residues. CDR1 and CDR2 from the germline V gene are WNHNN and SYGVQD (reference sequence). In DNA form, the CDR3 reads TGCGCCAGCAGTGAGTCGATGACTAGCCTCTACAATGAGCAGTTCTTC. Residues: CASSESMTSLYNEQFF.

This chain uses TRBV20-1 with TRBJ2-3; 7 nucleotides match TRBD2. CDR3 length: 14 residues. After removal of 0 bases from V and 6 bases from J, the junction contained 6 bases not matched to a gene. Germline CDR1 reads DFQATT; CDR2 reads SNEGSKA (reference sequence). The CDR3 region is CSARDVTLADTQYF. The CDR3 DNA sequence: TGCAGTGCTAGAGACGTAACACTAGCGGATACGCAGTATTTT.

By frequency in the sample, this clonotype is large. The chain combines TRBV19 with TRBJ2-7; 10 bases map to TRBD1. V gave up 5 bases and J gave up 7 bases; unmatched junction bases: 5. This CDR3 is 13 amino acids long. Germline assignment: CDR1 LNHDA and CDR2 SQIVND (reference sequence). The CDR3 reads CASSGTGVWEQYF. The CDR3 nucleotides read TGTGCCAGTAGTGGGACAGGGGTATGGGAGCAGTACTTC.

This clonotype ranks as large. This CDR3 is CSARAATDTQYF. The CDR3 DNA reads as TGCAGTGCTAGAGCGGCTACAGATACGCAGTATTTT. The V and J genes are TRBV20-1 and TRBJ2-3; D gene ambiguous. The CDR3 runs 12 residues. Germline V lookup: CDR1 DFQATT, CDR2 SNEGSKA (reference sequence). With 1 base removed from V and 3 bases from J, the gap between germline ends came to 5 bases.